A selection of T cell receptor beta chains follows, all from one sample in a study of T cell changes during pregnancy in multiple sclerosis. The assay was immunoSEQ multiplex PCR, and TCRdb's table has in-frame clones only and misses some. This repertoire shows 40,000 to 55,000 clones, 75% to 90% found once; its top ten account for 4% to 6%. The sequences come from peripheral blood, collected in the second trimester of pregnancy. Receptors were obtained from a female donor in good health, enrolled as a control in a pregnancy study. CDR3s include the opening cysteine and the closing phenylalanine or tryptophan. Fields, in order: CDR3 DNA, CDR3 protein, clone size, D gene, J gene, V gene. A D gene is named only where the DNA matches it firmly. Clone size is stated in some rows and not others, as once, few, many or a class when expanded.

CDR3nt: TGTGCCAGCAGCCCACCCCAGGTGACAACCTTGAACACCGGGGAGCTGTTTTTT
CDR3aa: CASSPPQVTTLNTGELFF
abundance: NA
d_gene: NA
j_gene: TRBJ2-2
v_gene: TRBV13

CDR3nt: TGTGCCAGCAGTGTATTACAGGAGCTGTTTTTT
CDR3aa: CASSVLQELFF
abundance: NA
d_gene: NA
j_gene: TRBJ2-2
v_gene: TRBV2

CDR3nt: TGCGCCAGCACCCGCGACAGGGGAGAAAAAGCTTTCTTT
CDR3aa: CASTRDRGEKAFF
abundance: NA
d_gene: TRBD1
j_gene: TRBJ1-1
v_gene: TRBV10-1

CDR3nt: TGTGCCACCAGCAGTGTACAGGGGGCGGTAGGCTACACCTTC
CDR3aa: CATSSVQGAVGYTF
abundance: NA
d_gene: TRBD1
j_gene: TRBJ1-2
v_gene: TRBV15

CDR3nt: TGCGCCAGCAGCCCCAGCCAGGGGTTTACCCTGCAGTACTTC
CDR3aa: CASSPSQGFTLQYF
abundance: NA
d_gene: NA
j_gene: TRBJ2-7
v_gene: TRBV10-1

CDR3nt: TGCAGCGTTGCCTCCGGGACACAGGGCACTGAAGCTTTCTTT
CDR3aa: CSVASGTQGTEAFF
abundance: NA
d_gene: NA
j_gene: TRBJ1-1
v_gene: TRBV29-1

CDR3nt: TGCGCCAGCAGCACCGGACAGGACGGCACTGAAGCTTTCTTT
CDR3aa: CASSTGQDGTEAFF
abundance: once
d_gene: TRBD1
j_gene: TRBJ1-1
v_gene: TRBV5-1

CDR3nt: TGTGCCAGTGGAGATACCATGAACACTGAAGCTTTCTTT
CDR3aa: CASGDTMNTEAFF
abundance: NA
d_gene: NA
j_gene: TRBJ1-1
v_gene: TRBV13

CDR3nt: TGTGCCAGCAGCTTCAGTCGCCAAGAGACCCAGTACTTC
CDR3aa: CASSFSRQETQYF
abundance: NA
d_gene: NA
j_gene: TRBJ2-5
v_gene: TRBV7-8

CDR3nt: TGTGCCAGCAGCTTATATGAAGGGCAGGGGCCTACCACAGATACGCAGTATTTT
CDR3aa: CASSLYEGQGPTTDTQYF
abundance: NA
d_gene: NA
j_gene: TRBJ2-3
v_gene: TRBV11-3

CDR3nt: TGCAGCGTTGAAGAGGACAGATATCAGCCCCAGCATTTT
CDR3aa: CSVEEDRYQPQHF
abundance: NA
d_gene: NA
j_gene: TRBJ1-5
v_gene: TRBV29-1

CDR3nt: TGTGCCAGCAGCCAAGACGATGCCCAACTAGCGGGAGAGCAGTTCTTC
CDR3aa: CASSQDDAQLAGEQFF
abundance: NA
d_gene: TRBD2
j_gene: TRBJ2-1
v_gene: TRBV4-2

CDR3nt: TGTGCCAGCAGCGCCCCGGGACTAGCAGCGGATACGCAGTATTTT
CDR3aa: CASSAPGLAADTQYF
abundance: NA
d_gene: TRBD2
j_gene: TRBJ2-3
v_gene: TRBV9

CDR3nt: TGTGCCAGCTCACCATATGAAGGGGGCCTGAATTCACCCCTCCACTTT
CDR3aa: CASSPYEGGLNSPLHF
abundance: NA
d_gene: TRBD1
j_gene: TRBJ1-6
v_gene: TRBV18

CDR3nt: TGTGCCAGCAGCCCAGGACAGGTTTTGGGCTACACCTTC
CDR3aa: CASSPGQVLGYTF
abundance: NA
d_gene: TRBD1
j_gene: TRBJ1-2
v_gene: TRBV7-9

CDR3nt: TGTGCCAGCTCACCCGGGACAGCAAGCACAGATACGCAGTATTTT
CDR3aa: CASSPGTASTDTQYF
abundance: NA
d_gene: TRBD1
j_gene: TRBJ2-3
v_gene: TRBV18

CDR3nt: TGTGCCAGCAGGGGGACAGGGGGCATGGGAGCTGGCTACACCTTC
CDR3aa: CASRGTGGMGAGYTF
abundance: NA
d_gene: TRBD1
j_gene: TRBJ1-2
v_gene: TRBV7-2

CDR3nt: TGTGCCATCAGTGAGTCCCAGGCTAGCGGAGATAACAATGAGCAGTTCTTC
CDR3aa: CAISESQASGDNNEQFF
abundance: NA
d_gene: TRBD2
j_gene: TRBJ2-1
v_gene: TRBV10-3

CDR3nt: TGCAGCGTTGACCCAGGGAACACTGAAGCTTTCTTT
CDR3aa: CSVDPGNTEAFF
abundance: NA
d_gene: NA
j_gene: TRBJ1-1
v_gene: TRBV29-1

CDR3nt: TGTGCCAGCAGCTCGGGAGGGCCTAGGACCTACGAGCAGTACTTC
CDR3aa: CASSSGGPRTYEQYF
abundance: NA
d_gene: TRBD2
j_gene: TRBJ2-7
v_gene: TRBV7-9

CDR3nt: TGTGCCTGGAGTGCCTTCATAGGCAATCAGCCCCAGCATTTT
CDR3aa: CAWSAFIGNQPQHF
abundance: NA
d_gene: NA
j_gene: TRBJ1-5
v_gene: TRBV30

CDR3nt: TGCAGCGTAGGCCGCGGGACAGGGGGCGCGGTTGAAGCTTTCTTT
CDR3aa: CSVGRGTGGAVEAFF
abundance: NA
d_gene: TRBD1
j_gene: TRBJ1-1
v_gene: TRBV29-1

CDR3nt: TGTGCCAGTAGTATATCGGCGGGGGGCACAGATACGCAGTATTTT
CDR3aa: CASSISAGGTDTQYF
abundance: NA
d_gene: TRBD2
j_gene: TRBJ2-3
v_gene: TRBV19

CDR3nt: TGCGCCAGCAGCTTGGGGGCTAGCGGGAGCTACGAGCAGTACTTC
CDR3aa: CASSLGASGSYEQYF
abundance: NA
d_gene: TRBD2
j_gene: TRBJ2-7
v_gene: TRBV5-1

CDR3nt: TGTGCCATCACGCCCGGGACAGGGAACTACGAGCAGTACTTC
CDR3aa: CAITPGTGNYEQYF
abundance: NA
d_gene: TRBD1
j_gene: TRBJ2-7
v_gene: TRBV10-3

CDR3nt: TGCGCCAGCAGCCAATCCACTAGCGGGATATTTAGCCCCTACAATGAGCAGTTCTTC
CDR3aa: CASSQSTSGIFSPYNEQFF
abundance: NA
d_gene: TRBD2
j_gene: TRBJ2-1
v_gene: TRBV4-1

CDR3nt: TGTGCCAGCAGCATACGGAGGCTCGGCACTGAAGCTTTCTTT
CDR3aa: CASSIRRLGTEAFF
abundance: NA
d_gene: NA
j_gene: TRBJ1-1
v_gene: TRBV21-1

CDR3nt: TGTGCCTGGAGTAGACCTATGGCGGTCAACACCGGGGAGCTGTTTTTT
CDR3aa: CAWSRPMAVNTGELFF
abundance: NA
d_gene: NA
j_gene: TRBJ2-2
v_gene: TRBV30

CDR3nt: TGTGCCAGCAGCTCGGACAGGGCGGCTGGAAACACCATATATTTT
CDR3aa: CASSSDRAAGNTIYF
abundance: NA
d_gene: TRBD1
j_gene: TRBJ1-3
v_gene: TRBV5-5

CDR3nt: TGTGCCACCAGCAGAGATCGGAGCAACACTGAAGCTTTCTTT
CDR3aa: CATSRDRSNTEAFF
abundance: NA
d_gene: NA
j_gene: TRBJ1-1
v_gene: TRBV15

CDR3nt: TGTGCCAGCAGCGAGTCGGCAGCCGGAGGAGAGCAGTACTTC
CDR3aa: CASSESAAGGEQYF
abundance: NA
d_gene: NA
j_gene: TRBJ2-7
v_gene: TRBV7-8

CDR3nt: TGTGCTAGTGGTAACCAAGTAGCGGGAGAATACAATGAGCAGTTCTTC
CDR3aa: CASGNQVAGEYNEQFF
abundance: NA
d_gene: TRBD2
j_gene: TRBJ2-1
v_gene: TRBV12-5

CDR3nt: TGTGCCAGCAGTTCTAGCCATGGCTACACCTTC
CDR3aa: CASSSSHGYTF
abundance: NA
d_gene: NA
j_gene: TRBJ1-2
v_gene: TRBV9

CDR3nt: TGTGCCTGGAGGGAAACCAACGACAGGGGAGGCTACACCTTC
CDR3aa: CAWRETNDRGGYTF
abundance: NA
d_gene: TRBD1
j_gene: TRBJ1-2
v_gene: TRBV30

CDR3nt: TGTGCCAGCAGTTACTCAAGGGGGAATCAGCCCCAGCATTTT
CDR3aa: CASSYSRGNQPQHF
abundance: NA
d_gene: NA
j_gene: TRBJ1-5
v_gene: TRBV6-5

CDR3nt: TGTGCCAGCAGCGCGGGTGGGATGGGGCAGTACTTC
CDR3aa: CASSAGGMGQYF
abundance: NA
d_gene: NA
j_gene: TRBJ2-7
v_gene: TRBV5-8

CDR3nt: TGTGCCAGCAGTGACTCGGGACAGGGGGATTACAATGAGCAGTTCTTC
CDR3aa: CASSDSGQGDYNEQFF
abundance: NA
d_gene: TRBD1
j_gene: TRBJ2-1
v_gene: TRBV6-4

CDR3nt: TGTGCCAGTAGCCTCCCTCGGGGAGCGATCTATGGCTACACCTTC
CDR3aa: CASSLPRGAIYGYTF
abundance: NA
d_gene: NA
j_gene: TRBJ1-2
v_gene: TRBV19

CDR3nt: TGTGCCAGCAGAGGCGGAGCTGAAGCTTTCTTT
CDR3aa: CASRGGAEAFF
abundance: NA
d_gene: NA
j_gene: TRBJ1-1
v_gene: TRBV13

CDR3nt: TGTGCCAGTAGTATATCGGCGGGGGGAAGCGCCCGCGAGCAGTACTTC
CDR3aa: CASSISAGGSAREQYF
abundance: NA
d_gene: TRBD2
j_gene: TRBJ2-7
v_gene: TRBV19

CDR3nt: TGTGCCTGGAGCGGTCTAGCGGGACGGACCGGGGAGCTGTTTTTT
CDR3aa: CAWSGLAGRTGELFF
abundance: NA
d_gene: TRBD2
j_gene: TRBJ2-2
v_gene: TRBV30

CDR3nt: TGTGCCAGCAGCAGACCAGGGGGCGTGAGTTACGAGCAGTACTTC
CDR3aa: CASSRPGGVSYEQYF
abundance: NA
d_gene: TRBD1
j_gene: TRBJ2-7
v_gene: TRBV7-2

CDR3nt: TGTGCCTGGAGGTTGCGGGAGGCCTCCTACGAGCAGTACTTC
CDR3aa: CAWRLREASYEQYF
abundance: NA
d_gene: TRBD2
j_gene: TRBJ2-7
v_gene: TRBV30

CDR3nt: TGTGCCAGCAGCTCGACAGGGAACCGGCAGCCCCAGCATTTT
CDR3aa: CASSSTGNRQPQHF
abundance: NA
d_gene: TRBD1
j_gene: TRBJ1-5
v_gene: TRBV11-2

CDR3nt: TGCGGAGGGGGACAGGGAAACACTGAAGCTTTCTTT
CDR3aa: CGGGQGNTEAFF
abundance: NA
d_gene: TRBD1
j_gene: TRBJ1-1
v_gene: TRBV29-1

CDR3nt: TGTGCCAGCAGCTTAGCGCACGGGGTCACTAATGAAAAACTGTTTTTT
CDR3aa: CASSLAHGVTNEKLFF
abundance: NA
d_gene: NA
j_gene: TRBJ1-4
v_gene: TRBV7-9

CDR3nt: TGTGCCAGCAGTGTTACGATTACTACGACAGGGAACTATGGCTACACCTTC
CDR3aa: CASSVTITTTGNYGYTF
abundance: NA
d_gene: TRBD1
j_gene: TRBJ1-2
v_gene: TRBV2

CDR3nt: TGTGCCAGCATAGGGGGCGACTATGGCTACACCTTC
CDR3aa: CASIGGDYGYTF
abundance: few
d_gene: TRBD1
j_gene: TRBJ1-2
v_gene: TRBV28

CDR3nt: TGTGCCAGCAGTGATTGGGCGGGAGCGACCTACGAGCAGTACTTC
CDR3aa: CASSDWAGATYEQYF
abundance: NA
d_gene: TRBD2
j_gene: TRBJ2-7
v_gene: TRBV2

CDR3nt: TGCGCCAGCAGCTCGGGACAGGCAGTCTACGAGCAGTACTTC
CDR3aa: CASSSGQAVYEQYF
abundance: NA
d_gene: TRBD1
j_gene: TRBJ2-7
v_gene: TRBV5-1

CDR3nt: TGTGCCAGCAGTGACTCTACAGGGATTACCTACAATGAGCAGTTCTTC
CDR3aa: CASSDSTGITYNEQFF
abundance: NA
d_gene: NA
j_gene: TRBJ2-1
v_gene: TRBV6-4

CDR3nt: TGTGCCAGTAGTCCCATGGGAAGCCGGGGGGAGCAGTACTTC
CDR3aa: CASSPMGSRGEQYF
abundance: once
d_gene: NA
j_gene: TRBJ2-7
v_gene: TRBV19

CDR3nt: TGTGCCTGGATGCGACAGGCTGGCACTGAAGCTTTCTTT
CDR3aa: CAWMRQAGTEAFF
abundance: NA
d_gene: NA
j_gene: TRBJ1-1
v_gene: TRBV30

CDR3nt: TGTGCCATCAGTGCGATGTTACAGACTAGCGAGCTGTACGCCAATGAGCAGTTCTTC
CDR3aa: CAISAMLQTSELYANEQFF
abundance: NA
d_gene: TRBD2
j_gene: TRBJ2-1
v_gene: TRBV10-3

CDR3nt: TGTGCCACCTCCCCTAGCGGGGGGATACCAGATACGCAGTATTTT
CDR3aa: CATSPSGGIPDTQYF
abundance: NA
d_gene: TRBD2
j_gene: TRBJ2-3
v_gene: TRBV27

CDR3nt: TGTGCCTGGAGTCGGGGGATTAATGAAAAACTGTTTTTT
CDR3aa: CAWSRGINEKLFF
abundance: NA
d_gene: NA
j_gene: TRBJ1-4
v_gene: TRBV30

CDR3nt: TGTGCCAGCAGTTTATTGGGACTAGCGGGAGAGAATGAGCAGTTCTTC
CDR3aa: CASSLLGLAGENEQFF
abundance: NA
d_gene: TRBD2
j_gene: TRBJ2-1
v_gene: TRBV27

CDR3nt: TGTGCCAGTATAAGCAGGGGGCATGGCAATCAGCCCCAGCATTTT
CDR3aa: CASISRGHGNQPQHF
abundance: NA
d_gene: TRBD1
j_gene: TRBJ1-5
v_gene: TRBV19

CDR3nt: TGTGCCAGCAGTTACGGGACTAGCGGCGCGGAGACTTTC
CDR3aa: CASSYGTSGAETF
abundance: NA
d_gene: TRBD2
j_gene: TRBJ2-6
v_gene: TRBV6-5

CDR3nt: TGTGCCAGCTCACCGGGTCTCCAGGGCTCCTACGAGCAGTACTTC
CDR3aa: CASSPGLQGSYEQYF
abundance: NA
d_gene: NA
j_gene: TRBJ2-7
v_gene: TRBV18